This entry lists 32 T cell receptor beta chains sequenced from one sample in a study of blood T cells in healthy people across ages (dated by TCRdb to about 2015). Library preparation employed 5' RACE. This sample was sequenced with an Illumina HiSeq 2500. The second PCR ran for about 7 to 11 cycles and used a J-beta primer mix along with a sample-barcoded 5' primer. Using fastp trimming at Q25 and MiXCR clonotype assembly, TCRdb reanalyzed the public sequencing data and kept in-frame beta chains. Rows are combined by CDR3 protein, so each entry shows the most common genes and DNA. The sample has some 700,000 distinct CDR3 sequences on record, about a fifth of them singletons. Jointly, the top ten make up roughly 22% of the sample. The sample consisted of blood. These receptors were taken from a man between 65 and 85 years old in good health.

The chain has TRBV11-2 and TRBJ2-3; D not certain. Trimming pared 0 bases from V and 4 bases from J, leaving 11 bases between. In germline, CDR1 is SGHAT, CDR2 FQNNGV. There are 15 residues in the CDR3. This CDR3 reads CASSLDNGLADTQYF. The DNA of the CDR3 is TGTGCCAGCAGCTTAGATAATGGGTTAGCAGATACGCAGTATTTT.

This clonotype was counted at least ten times. The rearrangement joins TRBV7-2 to TRBJ1-5; 8 bases agree with TRBD1. The CDR3 sequence is 15 residues long. The ends lost 1 base at V and 7 bases at J; junction bases unmatched: 6. Germline lookup yields CDR1 SGHTA and CDR2 FQGNSA. Here the CDR3 DNA reads TGTGCCAGCAGCTTAGATTCAGGGGGCAGGCAGCCCCAGCATTTT. Protein: CASSLDSGGRQPQHF.

In its sample, this clonotype was seen once. The rearrangement joins TRBV5-1 to TRBJ1-2, with TRBD1 matching 7 bases. J lost 4 bases, V lost 0 bases, and 9 bases had no gene match. CDR1 and CDR2 from the germline V gene are SGHRS and YFSETQ. This CDR3 is built from 16 residues. Written as DNA, the CDR3 is TGCGCCAGCAGCTTGGGACACAGGGGCAACCTCTATGGCTACACCTTC. Translating it yields CASSLGHRGNLYGYTF.

The CDR3 reads CACPEAGRADTQYF. CDR3 nucleotides: TGTGCTTGCCCCGAGGCAGGGAGAGCAGATACGCAGTATTTT. The chain carries TRBV30 and TRBJ2-3; D is possibly TRBD1 or TRBD2 (5 bases each). Germline-derived CDR1 and CDR2 are GTSNPN and SVGIG (reference sequence). The CDR3 totals 14 residues. The variable domain in full, with the rest retrieved from reference TRBV30 and TRBJ2-3, is SQTIHQWPATLVQPVGSPLSLECTVEGTSNPNLYWYRQAAGRGLQLLFYSVGIGQISSEVPQNLSASRPQDRQFILSSKKLLLSDSGFYLCACPEAGRADTQYFGPGTRLTVL.

This clonotype was detected many times. The rearrangement uses TRBV24-1 and TRBJ2-5; D remains ambiguous. Deletions cut 6 bases from V and 13 bases from J, with 5 bases between. The germline gives CDR1 KGHDR, CDR2 SFDVKD. This CDR3 comprises 8 residues. The CDR3: CATSRLYF. CDR3 DNA sequence: TGTGCCACCAGTCGTTTGTACTTC.

This clonotype was observed a few times. The J gene is TRBJ1-1, the V gene TRBV6-5; TRBD1 matches 8 bases. V dropped 2 bases and J dropped 10; count of bases not matched to a gene: 12. The V gene's germline CDR1 is MNHEY and CDR2 SVGAGI. The CDR3 length is 15 residues. The CDR3 DNA is TGTGCCAGCAGTTACCAACCCGGGACAGGATCCACAGCTTTCTTT. Protein sequence: CASSYQPGTGSTAFF.

V usage is TRBV28 and J usage is TRBJ2-3; D is uncertain. CDR1 MDHEN and CDR2 SYDVKM come from the germline V gene. V was trimmed by 10 bases and J by 1 base, leaving 6 bases between them. CDR3 length: 11 amino acids. The CDR3 protein is CATSGTDTQYF. DNA for the CDR3: TGTGCCACCTCAGGCACAGATACGCAGTATTTT. The full variable domain, with the rest looked up from reference TRBV28 and TRBJ2-3, is DVKVTQSSRYLVKRTGEKVFLECVQDMDHENMFWYRQDPGLGLRLIYFSYDVKMKEKGDIPEGYSVSREKKERFSLILESASTNQTSMYLCATSGTDTQYFGPGTRLTVL.

A few counts support this clonotype. The chain links TRBV7-2 to TRBJ2-1; D is uncertain. V shed 5 bases and J shed 10 bases, with 12 bases lying between them. There are 12 residues in the CDR3. From germline, CDR1 is SGHTA and CDR2 FQGNSA. The CDR3 region is CASSIRGGEQFF. In DNA form, the CDR3 reads TGTGCCAGCAGCATAAGAGGTGGCGAGCAGTTCTTC.

This clonotype came up a few times. This chain uses TRBV5-1 with TRBJ2-1, with D uncertain. The CDR3 runs to 14 residues. Trimming took 2 bases from V and 1 from J, leaving 7 bases between them. CDR1 SGHRS and CDR2 YFSETQ come from the germline V gene. Here the CDR3 reads CASSFGNSYNEQFF. CDR3 sequence (DNA): TGCGCCAGCAGCTTTGGGAATTCCTACAATGAGCAGTTCTTC.

This clonotype was recorded a few times. The CDR3 sequence: CASSGLEGVGEQYF. The DNA of the CDR3 is TGTGCCAGCAGCGGACTGGAAGGGGTCGGCGAGCAGTACTTC. The chain joins TRBV11-2 to TRBJ2-7; either TRBD1 or TRBD2 may supply D (5 bases each). CDR3 length equals 14 residues. Germline CDR1 reads SGHAT; CDR2 reads FQNNGV. V was cut by 5 bases and J by 6 bases, with 17 bases left in between. The full variable domain, with the rest looked up from reference TRBV11-2 and TRBJ2-7, is EAGVAQSPRYKIIEKRQSVAFWCNPISGHATLYWYQQILGQGPKLLIQFQNNGVVDDSQLPKDRFSAERLKGVDSTLKIQPAKLEDSAVYLCASSGLEGVGEQYFGPGTRLTVT.

This clonotype was counted a few times. The chain joins TRBV29-1 to TRBJ1-1; no clear D. The CDR3 is 13 residues long. V gave up 4 bases and J gave up 0 bases, with 9 bases separating them. From germline, CDR1 is SQVTM and CDR2 ANQGSEA. The CDR3, as DNA: TGCAGCGTTGCCCGGATAGTGAACACTGAAGCTTTCTTT. Its translation is CSVARIVNTEAFF.

The chain uses TRBV20-1 and TRBJ2-3; no firm D call. V dropped 0 bases and J dropped 2 bases, with 15 bases sitting between them. CDR1 and CDR2 (germline): DFQATT, SNEGSKA (reference sequence). The CDR3 is 16 amino acids. CDR3: CSARDLAPRITDTQYF. CDR3 nucleotide sequence: TGCAGTGCTAGAGATCTCGCCCCTAGAATCACAGATACGCAGTATTTT.

This clonotype has a handful of counts. The rearrangement joins TRBV7-2 to TRBJ2-3; 7 positions match TRBD2. After removal of 5 bases from V and 3 bases from J, the junction contained 8 bases not matched to a gene. The length of the CDR3 is 15 residues. CDR1 is SGHTA and CDR2 is FQGNSA in the germline V gene. The CDR3 loop is CASSRSGGRTDTQYF. CDR3 nucleotides: TGTGCCAGCAGCCGTTCGGGGGGTAGGACAGATACGCAGTATTTT. The full variable domain, rest sourced from reference TRBV7-2 and TRBJ2-3, is GAGVSQSPSNKVTEKGKDVELRCDPISGHTALYWYRQSLGQGLEFLIYFQGNSAPDKSGLPSDRFSAERTGGSVSTLTIQRTQQEDSAVYLCASSRSGGRTDTQYFGPGTRLTVL.

This clonotype occurred a few times. The gene calls are TRBV6-2 or TRBV6-3 and TRBJ2-1; D unresolved. V was clipped by 0 bases and J by 4 bases, with 7 bases between them. This CDR3 spans 14 amino acids. Germline assignment: CDR1 MNHEY and CDR2 SVGEGT. The CDR3 DNA reads TGTGCCAGCAGTTACTCGAGAATTTACAATGAGCAGTTCTTC. This encodes CASSYSRIYNEQFF.

This clonotype has only a few counts. The chain links TRBV24-1 to TRBJ2-1, with 9 bases fitting TRBD2. The V and J ends lost 4 bases and 9 bases, in that order; junction bases with no gene match: 9. Germline V gives CDR1 KGHDR, CDR2 SFDVKD. This CDR3 region has 15 residues. CDR3 protein: CATSEPSGKVGEQFF. In DNA form, the CDR3 reads TGTGCCACCAGTGAACCTAGCGGGAAGGTCGGTGAGCAGTTCTTC.

This clonotype appeared a few times. This chain joins TRBV2 and TRBJ1-5; TRBD1 agrees at 7 bases. Germline CDR1 is SNHLY and CDR2 is FYNNEI. V shed 6 bases and J 0 bases; nucleotides not matched to a gene: 11. This CDR3 spans 17 amino acids. The CDR3 reads CASSSRQGVGSNQPQHF. In DNA form, the CDR3 reads TGTGCCAGCAGCTCCCGACAGGGCGTGGGTAGCAATCAGCCCCAGCATTTT.

This clonotype showed up just a few times. At one end, the junction sequence differs from germline, possibly due to a read error. The chain recombines TRBV7-8 with TRBJ2-7, with D possibly matching TRBD2 (6 bases). This CDR3 comprises 14 residues. From germline, CDR1 is SGHVS and CDR2 FQNEAQ. CDR3 DNA: TGTGCCAGCAGCTTGGGGACTCCAACCTACGAGCAGCACTTC. Encoded protein: CASSLGTPTYEQHF. The full variable domain, in which reference TRBV7-8 and TRBJ2-7 provide the parts outside the CDR3, is GAGVSQSPRYKVAKRGQDVALRCDPISGHVSLFWYQQALGQGPEFLTYFQNEAQLDKSGLPSDRFFAERPEGSVSTLKIQRTQQEDSAVYLCASSLGTPTYEQHFGPGTRLTVT.

Note on this clonotype: This may be a read error: a much more frequent sequence differs by one nucleotide. The chain combines TRBV20-1 with TRBJ2-5; no definite D call. Germline V gives CDR1 DFQATT, CDR2 SNEGSKA (reference sequence). The CDR3 length is 14 residues. For the CDR3, the DNA is TGCAGTGCTTTAACGCTGGGTAACCAAGGGACCCAGTACTTC. Amino acid sequence: CSALTLGNQGTQYF.

The chain couples TRBV30 to TRBJ2-2; a possible D gene is TRBD1 (6 bases). Per the germline V gene, CDR1 is GTSNPN and CDR2 is SVGIG (reference sequence). The length of the CDR3 is 12 residues. V lost 8 bases, J lost 6 bases, and 13 bases lay in between. The CDR3: CAIGSGAGELFF. The CDR3, as DNA: TGTGCCATCGGATCAGGGGCCGGGGAGCTGTTTTTT.

The chain joins TRBV20-1 to TRBJ2-7; 10 nucleotides align to TRBD1. V lost 4 bases, J lost 3 bases, and 3 bases stayed unmatched. This CDR3 has 13 amino acids. In germline, CDR1 is DFQATT, CDR2 SNEGSKA (reference sequence). CDR3 protein: CSAKGDRGYEQYF. The CDR3 DNA reads TGCAGTGCTAAGGGGGACAGGGGCTACGAGCAGTACTTC.

This clonotype showed up just a few times. The gene calls are TRBV20-1 and TRBJ1-5; D gene uncertain. The length of the CDR3 is 13 residues. Between the trimmed V and J ends, which lost 2 bases and 4 bases, there was a span of 9 bases. The V gene's germline CDR1 is DFQATT and CDR2 SNEGSKA (reference sequence). The CDR3 is CSARSQRNQPQHF. The CDR3 region has the DNA TGCAGTGCTAGAAGCCAGAGAAATCAGCCCCAGCATTTT.

This clonotype was picked up a small number of times. The V and J genes are TRBV6-6 and TRBJ2-7; the D is unclear. The germline V gene has CDR1 MNHNY and CDR2 SVGAGI (reference sequence). The CDR3 has 14 amino acids. V lost 6 bases to trimming and J lost 3 bases, with 15 bases between them. CDR3 residues: CASRPAQGIYEQYV. The CDR3 nucleotides are TGTGCCAGCAGGCCTGCGCAAGGGATCTACGAGCAGTACGTC.

The chain links TRBV20-1 to TRBJ2-1; tentative D call: TRBD2 (6 bases). Germline V gene lookup returns CDR1 DFQATT and CDR2 SNEGSKA (reference sequence). The length of the CDR3 is 11 residues. The ends were cut back, 3 bases at V and 8 bases at J, with 8 bases in the middle. In DNA form, the CDR3 reads TGCAGTGCTAGCGGGGACTATGAGCAGTTCTTC. Translation: CSASGDYEQFF.

The rearrangement uses TRBV6-7 and TRBJ1-3; 8 bases are a match to TRBD1. TRBV6-7 is labeled an ORF, and its function is uncertain. The CDR3 totals 14 residues. The V and J ends lost 8 bases and 0 bases, in that order; junction bases with no gene match: 3. This CDR3 is CASGGQGSGNTIYF. Written as DNA, the CDR3 is TGTGCCAGCGGTGGACAGGGCTCTGGAAACACCATATATTTT.

This clonotype was seen more than once but under ten times. This sequence joins TRBV6-4 and TRBJ2-1; the D gene is possibly TRBD2 (5 bases). Looked up from germline, CDR1 is MRHNA and CDR2 is SNTAGT. Trimming stripped 4 bases from V and 5 bases from J, with 9 bases between. The CDR3 is 13 amino acids. This CDR3 is CASSADYDNEQFF. The CDR3 DNA reads TGTGCCAGCAGTGCTGACTACGACAATGAGCAGTTCTTC.

This sequence joins TRBV6-5 and TRBJ1-1, with 9 bases aligning to TRBD1. Germline values: CDR1 MNHEY, CDR2 SVGAGI. The CDR3 contains 14 residues. The trim removed 2 bases at V and 6 bases at J, leaving 4 bases unmatched. The CDR3 DNA reads as TGTGCCAGCAGTTACCTGGACAGGGGATCTGAAGCTTTCTTT. Its protein product is CASSYLDRGSEAFF.

The rearrangement uses TRBV28 and TRBJ1-5; weak D call: TRBD1 (5 bases). CDR1 is MDHEN, CDR2 SYDVKM, per germline. The CDR3 is made up of 16 amino acids. The V end lost 4 bases, the J end lost 0 bases, and 13 bases lay between the germline ends. The CDR3 DNA sequence: TGTGCCAGCAGTTCGACCCAGGGATTTAGCAATCAGCCCCAGCATTTT. Protein sequence: CASSSTQGFSNQPQHF.

J is TRBJ2-5 and V is TRBV7-9; 9 bases are shared with TRBD1. In germline, CDR1 is SEHNR, CDR2 FQNEAQ (reference sequence). CDR3 length: 13 residues. V shed 8 bases, J shed 3 bases, and the junction held 4 bases outside the gene matches. CDR3 in DNA: TGTGCCAGCGAACAGGGGGCTAAAGAGACCCAGTACTTC. Amino acid sequence: CASEQGAKETQYF.

This clonotype was recorded a few times. The chain couples TRBV3-1 to TRBJ1-1; TRBD1 matches at 7 bases. From germline, CDR1 is LGHDT and CDR2 YNNKEL (reference sequence). The J segment lost 4 bases and the V segment lost 10 bases, leaving 3 bases of the junction unmatched. CDR3 length: 11 amino acids. Here the CDR3 reads CATHRGTEAFF. The CDR3 DNA reads TGTGCCACCCACAGGGGCACTGAAGCTTTCTTT.

This clonotype has only a few counts. The rearrangement uses TRBV5-1 and TRBJ2-2; 8 bases line up with TRBD1. CDR1 and CDR2 (germline): SGHRS, YFSETQ. V lost 4 bases, J lost 4 bases, and 6 bases stayed unmatched. The CDR3 length is 15 residues. For the CDR3, the DNA is TGCGCCAGCAGCGGCGGACAGGGCGGCACCGGGGAGCTGTTTTTT. This encodes CASSGGQGGTGELFF. The full variable domain, its missing parts supplied by reference TRBV5-1 and TRBJ2-2, is KAGVTQTPRYLIKTRGQQVTLSCSPISGHRSVSWYQQTPGQGLQFLFEYFSETQRNKGNFPGRFSGRQFSNSRSEMNVSTLELGDSALYLCASSGGQGGTGELFFGEGSRLTVL.

Details on this clonotype: At one of its ends the junction is not consistent with the germline gene, which may arise from a read error. The chain combines TRBV7-3 with TRBJ2-3, with 9 bases identical to TRBD2. The germline gives CDR1 SGHTA, CDR2 FQGTGA. This CDR3 has 21 amino acids. The CDR3 region is CSSSLTLLAGFSGGPGDTQYF. The CDR3 DNA follows: TGTTCCAGCAGCTTAACCCTCCTAGCTGGATTTAGCGGGGGCCCGGGAGATACGCAGTATTTT.

This clonotype has just a few counts. The chain combines TRBV20-1 with TRBJ2-5, with D possibly matching TRBD2 (6 bases). The last part of the DNA fits TRBJ2-1 better; the J call may be wrong. The CDR3 length is 16 residues. Looked up from germline, CDR1 is DFQATT and CDR2 is SNEGSKA (reference sequence). The CDR3 nucleotides are TGCAGTGCTAGAGATCGTCTTCAGCTAGCGTCGGTTGAGCAGTTCTTC. It codes for CSARDRLQLASVEQFF.